A selection of T cell receptor beta chains follows, all from one sample in a study of human T cells and chemical hapten exposure. TCRdb used MiXCR to reprocess the RACE reads, holding one entry per CDR3 protein. The data contain 150,000 to 200,000 distinct CDR3 sequences, roughly a quarter of them seen just once; the ten biggest clones take up under 2.5%. The sample consisted of whole blood, taken in connection with sensitization to the hapten diphenylcyclopropenone (DPC). These receptors all come from a woman younger than 35 with alopecia areata. Some clones in this sample may be carry-over from other donors' samples. CDR3s include the opening cysteine and the closing phenylalanine or tryptophan. A D gene is named only where the DNA matches it firmly. Size tells how often a clone was seen (once, few, many) or the class of an expanded clone, and some rows leave it out.

V gene	J gene	clone size	D gene	CDR3 DNA	CDR3 protein
TRBV7-8	TRBJ2-1	.	TRBD2	TGTGCCAGCAGCTGGAACCCCGGACTAGCGGGTCACAATGAGCAGTTCTTC	CASSWNPGLAGHNEQFF
TRBV29-1	TRBJ1-1	.	.	TGCAGCGTTGGCACTTCGGACACTGAAGCTTTCTTT	CSVGTSDTEAFF
TRBV7-8	TRBJ1-3	.	.	TGTGCCAGCAGCTTTTCCGACGGTAGCTCTGGAAACACCATATATTTT	CASSFSDGSSGNTIYF
TRBV5-1	TRBJ1-5	.	.	TGCGCCAGCAGCTACGGGGGAAGTGGCAATCAGCCCCAGCATTTT	CASSYGGSGNQPQHF
TRBV11-3	TRBJ2-1	.	TRBD2	TGTGCCAGCAGCTTAACCAGCGGGAGAATCACAGTCGATGAGCAGTTCTTC	CASSLTSGRITVDEQFF
TRBV20-1	TRBJ1-4	.	TRBD1	TGCAGTGCTAGACGACAGGGGTGGGATGAAAAACTGTTTTTT	CSARRQGWDEKLFF
TRBV20-1	TRBJ2-1	once	.	TGCAGTGCTAGAGTCACAGGGGGAGGGAATGAGCAGTTCTTC	CSARVTGGGNEQFF
TRBV27	TRBJ2-7	.	TRBD1	TGTGCCAGCAGTCCTCTACCGACAGGGAGCTCCTACGAGCAGTACTTC	CASSPLPTGSSYEQYF
TRBV10-3	TRBJ1-4	.	TRBD1	TGTGCCATCAGTGGAGGACAGGCCGGGGGGAGTGAAAAACTGTTTTTT	CAISGGQAGGSEKLFF
TRBV7-2	TRBJ1-2	.	.	TGTGCCAGCAGCTTAGACAGGGATGCTTATGGCTACACCTTC	CASSLDRDAYGYTF
TRBV30	TRBJ1-1	.	TRBD1	TGTGCCTGGAGTGTAGGGACAGCGAACACTGAAGCTTTCTTT	CAWSVGTANTEAFF
TRBV4-3	TRBJ1-1	few	.	TGCGCCAGCAGCCAAGACAGCTACACTGAAGCTTTCTTT	CASSQDSYTEAFF
TRBV6-2/TRBV6-3	TRBJ2-5	.	.	TGTGCCAGCAGTTACGACAGCGAACTACCTGGGGACACCTACCAAGAGACCCAGTACTTC	CASSYDSELPGDTYQETQYF
TRBV5-8	TRBJ2-7	.	TRBD2	TGTGCCAGCAGCCCCCTGATGAGGACTAGCGGGAGAGAATCCTACGAGCAGTACTTC	CASSPLMRTSGRESYEQYF
TRBV12-3/TRBV12-4	TRBJ2-1	once	TRBD2	TGTGCCAGCAGTTCCACGGGACTAGCGGTGTACAATGAGCAGTTCTTC	CASSSTGLAVYNEQFF
TRBV29-1	TRBJ2-6	.	.	TGCAGCGTTGATCGGTCGCTATCTGGGGCCAACGTCCTGACTTTC	CSVDRSLSGANVLTF
TRBV6-5	TRBJ1-1	.	.	TGTGCCAGCAGGGGGGGGGACACTGAAGCTTTCTTT	CASRGGDTEAFF
TRBV11-1	TRBJ1-2	few	.	TGTGCCAGCAGCGAAGAAAACTATGGCTACACCTTC	CASSEENYGYTF
TRBV5-6	TRBJ2-1	.	.	TGTGCCAGCAATGGACCCCAGGGCGGTCACAATGAGCAGTTCTTC	CASNGPQGGHNEQFF
TRBV29-1	TRBJ1-5	many	.	TGCAGCGTTGAAACGGGACAAGGCGAGCCCCAGCATTTT	CSVETGQGEPQHF
TRBV9	TRBJ2-1	few	.	TGTGCCAGCAGCTCCGGGATTGAGCAGTTCTTC	CASSSGIEQFF
TRBV29-1	TRBJ2-1	.	.	TGCAGCGTATGGGGCACCTCCTACAATGAGCAGTTCTTC	CSVWGTSYNEQFF
TRBV9	TRBJ2-1	.	.	TGTGCCAGCAGCGTAGCTACAGGCTCTTCCTACAATGAGCAGTTCTTC	CASSVATGSSYNEQFF
TRBV3-1	TRBJ2-7	.	.	TGTGCCAGCAGCCAAGAATCGCGAGAGTCGCAGTACTTC	CASSQESRESQYF
TRBV29-1	TRBJ1-1	few	TRBD1	TGCAGCGCTTCCGGGACAGAGAACACTGAAGCTTTCTTT	CSASGTENTEAFF
TRBV3-1	TRBJ2-3	few	TRBD2	TGTGCCAGCAGCCAAGATCAGATAGCGGGAGAGGCAGATACGCAGTATTTT	CASSQDQIAGEADTQYF
TRBV9	TRBJ2-1	few	TRBD2	TGTGCCAGCAGCGCCGTTCCAGCGGGATACAATGAGCAGTTCTTC	CASSAVPAGYNEQFF
TRBV7-3	TRBJ2-1	.	TRBD2	TGTGCCAGCAGCTTAATACCTAGCGGTTACAATGAGAAGTTCTTC	CASSLIPSGYNEKFF
TRBV2	TRBJ1-5	few	.	TGTGCCAGCAGTGGCCGGGGCAGGATCAATAGCAATCAGCCCCAGCATTTT	CASSGRGRINSNQPQHF
TRBV7-9	TRBJ2-7	few	.	TGTGCCAGCAGCCCTTCTCAGGGGGAGCAGTACTTC	CASSPSQGEQYF
TRBV11-2	TRBJ2-2	.	.	TGTGCCAGCAGCACCTATCGGGCCGCGGGCACCGGGGAGCTGTTTTTT	CASSTYRAAGTGELFF
TRBV7-9	TRBJ2-1	.	.	TGTGCCAGCAGCTTAGCGGGAGAGGGGGATGAGCAGTTCTTC	CASSLAGEGDEQFF
TRBV6-6	TRBJ2-3	few	TRBD2	TGTGCCAGCAGTTACTCCGGGACTAGCGCAGATACGCAGTATTTT	CASSYSGTSADTQYF
TRBV5-1	TRBJ2-1	.	.	TGCGCCAGCAGCTTGGGGCCCACACGCGATGAGCAGTTCTTC	CASSLGPTRDEQFF
TRBV7-9	TRBJ2-3	.	.	TGTGCCAGCAGCTTCGAGGGAGACACAGATACGCAGTATTTT	CASSFEGDTDTQYF
TRBV9	TRBJ2-2	.	TRBD1	TGTGCCAGCAGCGCGGGACAGTTGGACACCGGGGAGCTGTTTTTT	CASSAGQLDTGELFF
TRBV7-2	TRBJ2-7	.	TRBD2	TGTGCCAGCAGCCATACGACTAGCGGGAGGGCCCGTCCCAACGAGCAGTACTTC	CASSHTTSGRARPNEQYF
TRBV29-1	TRBJ2-2	many	.	TGCAGCGTGACGGCAGCCGGGGAGCTGTTTTTT	CSVTAAGELFF
TRBV9	TRBJ1-3	few	.	TGTGCCAGCAGCGTAGGGATTAACAGAGGGATCTCTGGAAACACCATATATTTT	CASSVGINRGISGNTIYF
TRBV6-2/TRBV6-3	TRBJ2-7	.	.	TGTGCCAGCATGCCCCCTGGGGGAACAGGAGAGCAGTACTTC	CASMPPGGTGEQYF
TRBV29-1	TRBJ1-2	.	.	TGCAGCGTCGGTGGAGCGGTATACACCTTC	CSVGGAVYTF
TRBV19	TRBJ2-4	.	.	TGTGCCAGTAGTATGTTGCCGCAAAACATTCAGTACTTC	CASSMLPQNIQYF
TRBV24-1	TRBJ1-2	.	.	TGTGCCACCAGTGATTTTACAGGCTACACCTTC	CATSDFTGYTF
TRBV11-2	TRBJ2-1	.	.	TGTGCCAGCAGCTTTCTCTCCGGGATTTCCTACAATGAGCAGTTCTTC	CASSFLSGISYNEQFF
TRBV9	TRBJ1-1	.	.	TGTGCCAGCAGCGAGTCCCCCCGGCAGTCTGAAGCTTTCTTT	CASSESPRQSEAFF
TRBV2	TRBJ2-1	few	TRBD1	TGTGCCAGCAGTGAATTGGACAGGGGAACAAATGAGCAGTTCTTC	CASSELDRGTNEQFF
TRBV11-2	TRBJ2-7	.	TRBD1	TGTGCCAGCAGCTTTTCACAGGGGCCTGCCTACGAGCAGTACTTC	CASSFSQGPAYEQYF
TRBV4-2	TRBJ2-3	.	TRBD2	TGTGCCAGCAGCCCAGTCAGCACTAGCGGCACAGATACGCAGTATTTT	CASSPVSTSGTDTQYF
TRBV2	TRBJ2-3	few	.	TGTGCCAGCAGAGGGGACATAACAGATACGCAGTATTTT	CASRGDITDTQYF
TRBV20-1	TRBJ1-1	few	.	TGCAGTGCTTCCTTCACTGAAGCTTTCTTT	CSASFTEAFF
TRBV5-5	TRBJ1-5	.	.	TGTGCCAGCAGCCTGGGCCAGGAGAGCAATCAGCCCCAGCATTTT	CASSLGQESNQPQHF
TRBV5-1	TRBJ1-1	.	TRBD1	TGCGCCAGCAGAACAGGGGCCGGGAGCACTGAAGCTTTCTTT	CASRTGAGSTEAFF
TRBV11-1	TRBJ2-1	.	.	TGTGCCAGCAGCTTAGTCCTCGCGGACAATGAGCAGTTCTTC	CASSLVLADNEQFF